This T cell receptor beta chain came from a study of T cells after posttransplantation cyclophosphamide. CDR3 length: 14 amino acids. Per germline, CDR1 MNHEY and CDR2 SVGAGI. V dropped 2 bases and J dropped 7; count of bases not matched to a gene: 7. Sequenced by immunoSEQ multiplex PCR; TCRdb stores in-frame clones only, minus some. The repertoire has around 66,000 clones, about 94% of them found once; the top ten carry about 3.2%. V usage is TRBV6-5 and J usage is TRBJ1-1; TRBD1 agrees at 7 bases. The sequenced sample consisted of PBMCs. This clonotype was obtained from a woman in her 30s in good health and a related stem cell transplant donor. This CDR3 is CASSYAPTGREAFF. In DNA form, the CDR3 reads TGTGCCAGCAGTTACGCGCCGACAGGGCGTGAAGCTTTCTTT.